One and the same sample provided the 15 T cell receptor beta chains below, sequenced in a study of T cells in Graves' hyperthyroidism and ophthalmopathy. The CDR3 regions of TCR beta were amplified from RNA transcripts. First-round RT-PCR targeting the TCR CDR3 was performed with the HTBI primer set. MiXCR, run by TCRdb on the multiplex PCR reads, gives a single entry per CDR3 protein. The table shows 490,000 or so distinct CDR3 sequences, with about 16% occurring only once. The sequencing input was blood. The receptors were gathered from a woman in her twenties or thirties with Graves' ophthalmopathy.

J is TRBJ2-4 and V is TRBV5-6; possibly TRBD2 for D (5 bases). Germline CDR1 and CDR2: SGHDT and YYEEEE. V lost 4 bases and J lost 4, with 12 bases in between. The CDR3 spans 14 residues. CDR3 in amino acids: CASSGRGSKNIQYF. The CDR3, as DNA: TGTGCCAGCAGCGGGAGAGGGTCGAAAAACATTCAGTACTTC.

This clonotype was counted ten times or more. The chain links TRBV7-2 to TRBJ2-5, with D perhaps matching TRBD1 (6 bases). This CDR3 region has 13 residues. Trimming removed 3 bases at V and 3 bases at J, with 8 bases between. Germline V gene lookup returns CDR1 SGHTA and CDR2 FQGNSA. The CDR3 here is CASSFNREETQYF. The CDR3 nucleotides are TGTGCCAGCAGCTTCAACAGGGAAGAGACCCAGTACTTC. The variable domain in full, completed from reference TRBV7-2 and TRBJ2-5, reads GAGVSQSPSNKVTEKGKDVELRCDPISGHTALYWYRQSLGQGLEFLIYFQGNSAPDKSGLPSDRFSAERTGGSVSTLTIQRTQQEDSAVYLCASSFNREETQYFGPGTRLLVL.

In this sample, this clonotype turned up a few times. The V gene is TRBV7-2, the J gene TRBJ2-7, with D perhaps matching TRBD2 (6 bases). V was trimmed by 2 bases and J by 5 bases, leaving 10 bases between them. The CDR3 sequence is 13 residues long. CDR1 is SGHTA and CDR2 is FQGNSA in the germline V gene. CDR3 sequence (DNA): TGTGCCAGCAGCTTACCTCAGCGGGACGAGCAGTACTTC. It encodes CASSLPQRDEQYF. Full variable domain (outside the CDR3, taken from reference TRBV7-2 and TRBJ2-7): GAGVSQSPSNKVTEKGKDVELRCDPISGHTALYWYRQSLGQGLEFLIYFQGNSAPDKSGLPSDRFSAERTGGSVSTLTIQRTQQEDSAVYLCASSLPQRDEQYFGPGTRLTVT.

This clonotype was found many times. The genes are TRBV3-1 and TRBJ1-4; no firm D call. The CDR3 spans 14 residues. From germline, CDR1 is LGHDT and CDR2 YNNKEL (reference sequence). Between the trimmed V and J ends, which lost 4 bases and 0 bases, there was a span of 6 bases. CDR3 region: CASSRLSTNEKLFF. The CDR3 nucleotides read TGTGCCAGCAGCCGCCTTTCAACTAATGAAAAACTGTTTTTT. The full variable domain, its missing parts supplied by reference TRBV3-1 and TRBJ1-4, is DTAVSQTPKYLVTQMGNDKSIKCEQNLGHDTMYWYKQDSKKFLKIMFSYNNKELIINETVPNRFSPKSPDKAHLNLHINSLELGDSAVYFCASSRLSTNEKLFFGSGTQLSVL.

This clonotype was recorded many times. V is TRBV10-1 and J is TRBJ2-7, with 8 bases matching TRBD1. Germline lookup yields CDR1 WNHNN and CDR2 SYGVQD (reference sequence). The CDR3 contains 14 residues. The ends lost 4 bases at V and 2 bases at J; junction bases unmatched: 4. CDR3 in amino acids: CASSVGRGPYEQYF. CDR3 bases: TGCGCCAGCAGTGTGGGCAGGGGGCCCTACGAGCAGTACTTC.

V is TRBV6-2 or TRBV6-3 and J is TRBJ2-1; 9 positions agree with TRBD1. The CDR3 extends over 16 amino acids. V shed 6 bases and J 0 bases; nucleotides not matched to a gene: 6. The germline V gene has CDR1 MNHEY and CDR2 SVGEGT. Here the CDR3 DNA reads TGTGCCAGCAGGGGGACAGGGCAAAGCTCCTACAATGAGCAGTTCTTC. This codes for CASRGTGQSSYNEQFF.

This clonotype was counted only a few times. The CDR3 coding sequence is TGTGCCAGCAGCCCCCGGGGTCGTCATGGCTACACCTTC. This translates into CASSPRGRHGYTF. The chain joins TRBV6-1 to TRBJ1-2; D is unclear. Germline CDR1 reads MNHNS; CDR2 reads SASEGT. The CDR3 has 13 residues. V was pared by 6 bases and J by 6 bases, with 14 bases between.

In its sample, this clonotype was seen many times. The chain couples TRBV11-3 to TRBJ2-5, with D possibly TRBD1 on 5 matching bases. Germline V lookup: CDR1 SGHNT, CDR2 YENEEA. This CDR3 comprises 12 residues. V was shortened by 5 bases and J by 2 bases, with 6 bases between the two germline ends. CDR3 sequence: CASSKGQETQYF. CDR3 nucleotide sequence: TGTGCCAGCAGCAAGGGGCAAGAGACCCAGTACTTC.

This clonotype was seen only a few times. The chain recombines TRBV6-1 with TRBJ2-4; 10 nucleotides agree with TRBD2. CDR1 and CDR2 (germline): MNHNS, SASEGT. J gave up 8 bases and V 0 bases, and 13 bases lay outside the gene matches. There are 18 residues in the CDR3. CDR3: CASSEASLAGAQVYIQYF. The CDR3 nucleotides are TGTGCCAGCAGTGAAGCGTCCCTAGCGGGAGCCCAGGTCTACATTCAGTACTTC.

The chain couples TRBV12-3 or TRBV12-4 to TRBJ2-5, with D uncertain. V lost 6 bases and J lost 4, with 6 bases in between. The CDR3 extends over 11 amino acids. The CDR3 DNA reads TGTGCCAGCAGAATTACAGAGACCCAGTACTTC. Its translation is CASRITETQYF.

The chain carries TRBV7-9 and TRBJ2-7; no reliable D call. V lost 0 bases and J lost 5, with 5 bases in between. Germline assignment: CDR1 SEHNR and CDR2 FQNEAQ (reference sequence). CDR3 length equals 12 residues. The CDR3 is CASSLASHEQYF. The CDR3 nucleotides read TGTGCCAGCAGCTTAGCAAGCCACGAGCAGTACTTC.

This chain joins TRBV15 and TRBJ2-7; D unresolved. The germline gives CDR1 LNHNV, CDR2 YYDKDF (reference sequence). V was pared by 3 bases and J by 6 bases, with 15 bases between. The CDR3 sequence is 14 residues long. The CDR3 loop is CATSSAIPGREQYF. The CDR3, as DNA: TGTGCCACCAGCAGCGCCATCCCCGGACGCGAGCAGTACTTC. The full variable domain, in which reference TRBV15 and TRBJ2-7 provide the parts outside the CDR3, is DAMVIQNPRYQVTQFGKPVTLSCSQTLNHNVMYWYQQKSSQAPKLLFHYYDKDFNNEADTPDNFQSRRPNTSFCFLDIRSPGLGDTAMYLCATSSAIPGREQYFGPGTRLTVT.

At least ten counts were recorded for this clonotype. The chain is built from TRBV28 and TRBJ1-2; 9 bases are shared with TRBD1. Germline lookup yields CDR1 MDHEN and CDR2 SYDVKM. The CDR3 spans 15 residues. V was pared by 3 bases and J by 5 bases, with 7 bases of the junction left unmatched. The CDR3 DNA sequence: TGTGCCAGCAGTTTTCCTAACGGACAGGGGTATGGCTACACCTTC. It is translated as CASSFPNGQGYGYTF.

V is TRBV29-1 and J is TRBJ2-7, with 10 nucleotides matching TRBD2. Germline V lookup: CDR1 SQVTM, CDR2 ANQGSEA. The trim removed 3 bases at V and 4 bases at J, leaving 6 bases unmatched. CDR3 length: 14 residues. The CDR3 DNA reads as TGCAGCGTTGACACCGCTAGCGGGAGTTACGAGCAGTACTTC. It encodes CSVDTASGSYEQYF.

This sequence joins TRBV4-1 and TRBJ1-5; D ambiguous. V was trimmed by 0 bases and J by 4 bases, leaving 16 bases between them. Germline V gene lookup returns CDR1 MGHRA and CDR2 YSYEKL. The CDR3 spans 17 residues. The CDR3 spells CASSQDAALRVNQPQHF. The CDR3 DNA reads TGCGCCAGCAGCCAAGATGCTGCACTTAGGGTGAATCAGCCCCAGCATTTT.